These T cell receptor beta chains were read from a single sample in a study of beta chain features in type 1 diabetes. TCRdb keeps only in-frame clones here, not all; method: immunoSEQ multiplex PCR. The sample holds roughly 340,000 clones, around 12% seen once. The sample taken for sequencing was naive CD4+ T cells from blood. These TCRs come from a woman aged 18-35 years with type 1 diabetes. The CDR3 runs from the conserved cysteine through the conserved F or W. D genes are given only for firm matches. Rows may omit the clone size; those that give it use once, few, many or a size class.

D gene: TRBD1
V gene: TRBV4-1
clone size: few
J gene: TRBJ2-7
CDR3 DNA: TGCGCCAGCAGCCAAGTGAGCCTGGGGACAGGGGGCAACGAGCAGTACTTC
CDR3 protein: CASSQVSLGTGGNEQYF

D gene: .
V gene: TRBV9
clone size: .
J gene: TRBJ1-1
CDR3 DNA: TGTGCCAGCAGCCTGGACAGGAACACTGAAGCTTTCTTT
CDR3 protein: CASSLDRNTEAFF

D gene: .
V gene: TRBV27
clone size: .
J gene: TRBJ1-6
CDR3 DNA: TGTGCCAGCAGTTTATCGTGGGGGGGCGTTAATTCACCCCTCCACTTT
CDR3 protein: CASSLSWGGVNSPLHF

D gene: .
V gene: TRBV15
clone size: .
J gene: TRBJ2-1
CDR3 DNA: TGTGCCACCAGCATCACCGGGACTGGGCCCTACAATGAGCAGTTCTTC
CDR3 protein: CATSITGTGPYNEQFF

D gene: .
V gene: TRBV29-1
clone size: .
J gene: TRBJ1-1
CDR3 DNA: TGCAGCGTTGACGGCAGGCTAAGACCTGAAGCTTTCTTT
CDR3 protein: CSVDGRLRPEAFF

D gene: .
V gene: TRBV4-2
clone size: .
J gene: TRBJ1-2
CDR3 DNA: TGTGCCAGCAGCGCGAATTGGGGCCTAATTAACTATGGCTACACCTTC
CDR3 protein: CASSANWGLINYGYTF

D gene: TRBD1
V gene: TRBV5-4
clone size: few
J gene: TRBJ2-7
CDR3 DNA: TGTGCCAGCAGCAAACAGGGGATCATCTACGAGCAGTACTTC
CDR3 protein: CASSKQGIIYEQYF

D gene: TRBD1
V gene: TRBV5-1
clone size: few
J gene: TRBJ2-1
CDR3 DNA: TGCGCCAGCAGCTTGGTGGGACAGTATGTCTATGAGCAGTTCTTC
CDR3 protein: CASSLVGQYVYEQFF

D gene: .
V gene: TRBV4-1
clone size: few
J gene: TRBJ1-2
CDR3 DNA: TGCGCCAGCAGCAGCCCCCTTGGGGGGAACTATGGCTACACCTTC
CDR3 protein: CASSSPLGGNYGYTF

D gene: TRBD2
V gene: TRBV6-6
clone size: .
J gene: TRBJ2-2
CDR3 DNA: TGTGCCCACGGCGGGAGGACCACCGGGGAGCTGTTTTTT
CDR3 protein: CAHGGRTTGELFF

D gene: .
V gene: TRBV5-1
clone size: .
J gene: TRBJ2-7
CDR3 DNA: TGCGCCAGCAGCTTCCCCCAGGGCGAGCAGTACTTC
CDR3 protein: CASSFPQGEQYF

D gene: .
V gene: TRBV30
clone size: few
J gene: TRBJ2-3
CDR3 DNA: TGTGCCTGTCGACTGCGGGAACGCACAGATACGCAGTATTTT
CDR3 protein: CACRLRERTDTQYF

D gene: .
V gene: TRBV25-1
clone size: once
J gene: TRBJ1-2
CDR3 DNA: TGTGCCAGCCAGGCAACTCCCGGCTATGGCTACACCTTC
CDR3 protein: CASQATPGYGYTF

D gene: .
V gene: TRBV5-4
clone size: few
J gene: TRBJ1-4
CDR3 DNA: TGTGCCAGCAGCTCAAAAACTAATGAAAAACTGTTTTTT
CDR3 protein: CASSSKTNEKLFF

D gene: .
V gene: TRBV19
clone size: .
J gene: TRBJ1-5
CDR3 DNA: TGTGCCAGTAGTATACCCGGGTATAGCAATCAGCCCCAGCATTTT
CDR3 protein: CASSIPGYSNQPQHF

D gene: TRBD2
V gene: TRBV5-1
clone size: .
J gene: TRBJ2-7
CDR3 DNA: TGCGCCAGCAGCTTGCACCGGGAGGGCGAGCAGTACTTC
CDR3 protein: CASSLHREGEQYF

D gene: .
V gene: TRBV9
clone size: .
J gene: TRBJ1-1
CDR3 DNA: TGTGCCAGCAGCCCCCGGGCCGTCCGACAGGCGGCTTTCTTT
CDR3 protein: CASSPRAVRQAAFF

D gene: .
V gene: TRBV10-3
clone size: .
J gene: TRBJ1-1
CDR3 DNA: TGTGCCACCCGGAGCGGGACAACGAACACTGAAGCTTTCTTT
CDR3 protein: CATRSGTTNTEAFF

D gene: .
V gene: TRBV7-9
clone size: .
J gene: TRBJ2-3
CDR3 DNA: TGTGCCAGCAGCTTATCGGGGACACGCACAGATACGCAGTATTTT
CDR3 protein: CASSLSGTRTDTQYF

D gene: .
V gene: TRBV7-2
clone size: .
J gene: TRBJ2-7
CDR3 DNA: TGTGCCAGCAGTTTTGACACCTACGAGCAGTACTTC
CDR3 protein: CASSFDTYEQYF

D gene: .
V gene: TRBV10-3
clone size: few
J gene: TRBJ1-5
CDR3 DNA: TGTGCCATCAGTCTGGAGGACAGCTATCAGCCCCAGCATTTT
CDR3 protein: CAISLEDSYQPQHF

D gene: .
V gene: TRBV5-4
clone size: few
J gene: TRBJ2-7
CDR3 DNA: TGTGCCAGCAGCCCGAGGGTTGGTAGCTCCTACGAGCAGTACTTC
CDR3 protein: CASSPRVGSSYEQYF

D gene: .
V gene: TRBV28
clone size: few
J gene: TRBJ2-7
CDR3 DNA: TGTGCCAGCAGTTCGGCAAGCGGCACCTCCTACGAGCAGTACTTC
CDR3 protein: CASSSASGTSYEQYF

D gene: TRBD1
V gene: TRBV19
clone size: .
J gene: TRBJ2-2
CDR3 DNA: TGTGCCACACGGGACAGGGTCACCGGGGAGCTGTTTTTT
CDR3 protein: CATRDRVTGELFF

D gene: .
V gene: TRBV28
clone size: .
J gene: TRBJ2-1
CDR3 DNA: TGTGCCAGCAGTCAAGGCGGCCGTAGCAATGAGCAGTTCTTC
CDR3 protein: CASSQGGRSNEQFF

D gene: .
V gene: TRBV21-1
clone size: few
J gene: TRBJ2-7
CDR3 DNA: TGTGCCAGCAGCGTCGGCACGGAAGGGACTAGCGATGACTACGAGCAGTACTTC
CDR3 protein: CASSVGTEGTSDDYEQYF

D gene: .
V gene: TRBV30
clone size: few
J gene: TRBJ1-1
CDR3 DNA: TGTGCCTGGAGTGTATCTCCGGGTGGCACTGAAGCTTTCTTT
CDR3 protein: CAWSVSPGGTEAFF

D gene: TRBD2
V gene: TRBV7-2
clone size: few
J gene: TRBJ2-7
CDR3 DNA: TGTGCCAGCAGCCGCTCGGGACTAGCAGTCTACGAGCAGTACTTC
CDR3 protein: CASSRSGLAVYEQYF

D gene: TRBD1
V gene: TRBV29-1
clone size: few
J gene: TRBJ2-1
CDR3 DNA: TGCAGCGCCGGAATAGACAGGGAATCCGGTGAGCAGTTCTTC
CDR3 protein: CSAGIDRESGEQFF

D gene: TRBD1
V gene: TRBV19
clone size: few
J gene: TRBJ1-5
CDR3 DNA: TGTGCCAGTAGTCTCCCTCGTAGGGGGCGCCTTCAGCCCCAGCATTTT
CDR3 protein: CASSLPRRGRLQPQHF

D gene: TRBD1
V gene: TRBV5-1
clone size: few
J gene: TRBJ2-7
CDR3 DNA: TGCGCCAGCATGCGAACCGGGACAGGGCCCTACGAGCAGTACTTC
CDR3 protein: CASMRTGTGPYEQYF

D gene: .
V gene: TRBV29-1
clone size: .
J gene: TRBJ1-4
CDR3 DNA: TGCAGCGTCCGGTCAGGGACTAATGAAAAACTGTTTTTT
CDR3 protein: CSVRSGTNEKLFF

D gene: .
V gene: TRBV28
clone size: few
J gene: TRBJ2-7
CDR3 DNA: TGTGCCAGCAGCCGACAATCAGGGTCCAACGAGCAGTACTTC
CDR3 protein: CASSRQSGSNEQYF

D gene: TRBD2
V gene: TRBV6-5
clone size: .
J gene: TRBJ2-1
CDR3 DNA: TGTGCCACCTCCCGGACTAGTTTGGCTGAGCAGTTCTTC
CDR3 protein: CATSRTSLAEQFF

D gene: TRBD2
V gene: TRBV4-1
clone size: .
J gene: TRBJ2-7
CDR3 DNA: TGCGCCAGCAGCCACGTGGGACTAGCGGGGGAGTACGAGCAGTACTTC
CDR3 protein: CASSHVGLAGEYEQYF

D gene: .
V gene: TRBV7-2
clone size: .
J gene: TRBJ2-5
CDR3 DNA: TGTGCCAGCAGCTTCGGTTGGTTAGATGGGACCCAGTACTTC
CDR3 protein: CASSFGWLDGTQYF

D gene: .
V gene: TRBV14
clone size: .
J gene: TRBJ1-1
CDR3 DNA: TGTGCCAGCAGCCGGGACTTGAACACTGAAGCTTTCTTT
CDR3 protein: CASSRDLNTEAFF

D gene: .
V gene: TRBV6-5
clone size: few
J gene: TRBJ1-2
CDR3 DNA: TGTGCCAGCAGTTACTCTTTACAGGGCGGTAACTATGGCTACACCTTC
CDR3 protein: CASSYSLQGGNYGYTF

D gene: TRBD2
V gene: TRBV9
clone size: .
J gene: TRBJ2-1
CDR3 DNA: TGTGCCAGCAGCAGGGGCGGGAGCTCCTACAATGAGCAGTTCTTC
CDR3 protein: CASSRGGSSYNEQFF

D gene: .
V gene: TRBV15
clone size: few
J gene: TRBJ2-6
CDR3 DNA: TGTGCCACCAGCAGAGAGGGCGCAAGCTCTGGGGCCAACGTCCTGACTTTC
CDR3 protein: CATSREGASSGANVLTF

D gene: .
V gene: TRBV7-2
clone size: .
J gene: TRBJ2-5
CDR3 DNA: TGTGCCAGCAGCTTACTCCTAGTCCCGGAGACCCAGTACTTC
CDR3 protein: CASSLLLVPETQYF

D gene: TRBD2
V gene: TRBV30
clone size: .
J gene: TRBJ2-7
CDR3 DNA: TGTGCCTGGCGCACTAGCGGGACGTCCTACGAGCAGTACTTC
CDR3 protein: CAWRTSGTSYEQYF

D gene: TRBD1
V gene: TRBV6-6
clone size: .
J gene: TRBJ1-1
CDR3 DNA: TGTGCCAGCAGAGACCTACAGGGGACTGAAGCTTTCTTT
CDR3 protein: CASRDLQGTEAFF

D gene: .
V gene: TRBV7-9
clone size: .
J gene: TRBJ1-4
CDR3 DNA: TGTGCCAGCAGCCCCCGGGACAAAGGGGAAAAACTGTTTTTT
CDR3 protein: CASSPRDKGEKLFF

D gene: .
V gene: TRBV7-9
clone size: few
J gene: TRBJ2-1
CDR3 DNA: TGTGCCAGCAGCTTAAGCCTCTCCTACAATGAGCAGTTCTTC
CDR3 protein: CASSLSLSYNEQFF

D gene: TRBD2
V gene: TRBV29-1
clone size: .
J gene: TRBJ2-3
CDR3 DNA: TGCAGCGTGGACGCCGAGCGGGGGGCCACAGATACGCAGTATTTT
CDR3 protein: CSVDAERGATDTQYF

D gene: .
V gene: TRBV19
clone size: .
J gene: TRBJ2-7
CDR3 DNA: TGTGCCAGTAGTATTACTGCAAACCCCTCCTACGAGCAGTACTTC
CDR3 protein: CASSITANPSYEQYF

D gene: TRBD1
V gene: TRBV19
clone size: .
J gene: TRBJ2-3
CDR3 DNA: TGTGCCAGTAAAGGACAGGGGGCCGGAGATACGCAGTATTTT
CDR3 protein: CASKGQGAGDTQYF

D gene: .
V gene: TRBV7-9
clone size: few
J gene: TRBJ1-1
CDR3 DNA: TGTGCCAGCAGTTTCGGGGGGAACACTGAAGCTTTCTTT
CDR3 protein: CASSFGGNTEAFF

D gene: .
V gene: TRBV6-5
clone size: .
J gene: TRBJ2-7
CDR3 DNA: TGTGCCAGCAGTTACTCGATCGGGGGTTACGAGCAGTACTTC
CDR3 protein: CASSYSIGGYEQYF

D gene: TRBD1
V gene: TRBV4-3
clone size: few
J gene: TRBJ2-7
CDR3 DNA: TGCGCCAGCAGCCCCGACCGGGACAGGGGGCATGGGGAGCAGTACTTC
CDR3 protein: CASSPDRDRGHGEQYF

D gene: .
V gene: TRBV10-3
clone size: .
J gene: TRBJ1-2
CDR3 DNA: TGTGCCATCAGTGAGTCAAAGGGGGACTATGGCTACACCTTC
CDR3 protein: CAISESKGDYGYTF

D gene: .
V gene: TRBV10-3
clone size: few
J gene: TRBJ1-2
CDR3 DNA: TGTGCCATCAGTGAGAGCCATGGCTACACCTTC
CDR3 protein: CAISESHGYTF

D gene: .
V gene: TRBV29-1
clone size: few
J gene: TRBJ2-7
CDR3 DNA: TGCAGCGCGGTAGATCAGGGGGGCCCCTACGAGCAGTACTTC
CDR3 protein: CSAVDQGGPYEQYF

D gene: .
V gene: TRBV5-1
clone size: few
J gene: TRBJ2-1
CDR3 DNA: TGCGCCAGCAGCTTTGGCGGAAATGAGCAGTTCTTC
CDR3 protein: CASSFGGNEQFF